This is a list of T cell receptor beta chains from one sample in a study of cytomegalovirus exposure and HLA in healthy donors. TCRdb's table, derived via immunoSEQ multiplex PCR, lists solely in-frame clones and lacks some. The sample contains approximately 190,000 clones, around four fifths of which appear only once. The sample consisted of PBMCs. The receptor source for this set is a man aged 35-49 years in good health and CMV-seropositive. The CDR3 runs from the conserved cysteine through the conserved F or W. The D gene is left open where the match is weak. Size tells how often a clone was seen (once, few, many) or the class of an expanded clone, and some rows leave it out.

len	j_gene	v_gene	d_gene	abundance	CDR3aa	CDR3nt
16	TRBJ2-3	TRBV19	TRBD2	-	CASSNEPGLAGDTQYF	TGTGCCAGTAGTAACGAACCGGGACTAGCGGGAGATACGCAGTATTTT
14	TRBJ1-1	TRBV7-6	-	-	CASSSREMNTEAFF	TGTGCCAGCAGCTCGCGGGAGATGAACACTGAAGCTTTCTTT
13	TRBJ2-4	TRBV11-1	TRBD2	once	CASSGSTKNSQYF	TGTGCCAGTAGCGGGTCTACCAAAAACAGTCAGTACTTC
14	TRBJ1-1	TRBV25-1	TRBD1	-	CASGGTGSKTEAFF	TGTGCCAGCGGGGGGACAGGGAGTAAGACTGAAGCTTTCTTT
15	TRBJ2-7	TRBV7-2	-	once	CASSSDLRSSYEQYF	TGTGCCAGCAGCTCCGACTTGAGGAGCTCCTACGAGCAGTACTTC
13	TRBJ2-2	TRBV7-2	-	-	CASSFVRTGELFF	TGTGCCAGCAGCTTTGTCCGCACCGGGGAGCTGTTTTTT
15	TRBJ1-4	TRBV28	TRBD1	-	CASSTGGDPNEKLFF	TGTGCCAGCAGTACAGGGGGGGACCCTAATGAAAAACTGTTTTTT
14	TRBJ2-7	TRBV7-2	TRBD1	-	CASSSGTDSYEQYF	TGTGCCAGCAGTTCCGGGACAGACTCCTACGAGCAGTACTTC
15	TRBJ2-1	TRBV6-1	TRBD2	-	CASSEGTSSSNEQFF	TGTGCCAGCAGTGAGGGGACTAGCTCCTCCAATGAGCAGTTCTTC
14	TRBJ1-1	TRBV14	TRBD1	few	CASSPADRAGEAFF	TGTGCCAGCAGCCCAGCGGACAGGGCTGGTGAAGCTTTCTTT
15	TRBJ2-2	TRBV4-3	-	-	CASSQSLEGTGELFF	TGCGCCAGCAGCCAAAGTCTAGAGGGCACCGGGGAGCTGTTTTTT
14	TRBJ2-7	TRBV19	-	-	CASSISGRLYEQYF	TGTGCCAGTAGTATCTCCGGGAGACTCTACGAGCAGTACTTC
15	TRBJ2-1	TRBV28	TRBD2	-	CASSFPSGRPNEQFF	TGTGCCAGCAGTTTTCCCAGCGGGAGACCCAATGAGCAGTTCTTC
14	TRBJ1-2	TRBV5-1	-	-	CASSLLPGANGYTF	TGCGCCAGCAGCTTGTTACCAGGGGCGAATGGCTACACCTTC
11	TRBJ2-3	TRBV29-1	-	few	CSVVRSDTQYF	TGCAGCGTTGTGAGGTCAGATACGCAGTATTTT
14	TRBJ2-3	TRBV7-8	TRBD1	-	CASSTGQGTDTQYF	TGTGCCAGCAGCACGGGACAGGGCACAGATACGCAGTATTTT
14	TRBJ2-7	TRBV29-1	TRBD2	-	CSVAGAGGSYEQYF	TGCAGCGTTGCGGGGGCGGGAGGCTCCTACGAGCAGTACTTC
14	TRBJ2-5	TRBV30	-	-	CAWSVRVIGETQYF	TGTGCCTGGAGTGTACGGGTCATTGGAGAGACCCAGTACTTC
12	TRBJ2-7	TRBV29-1	-	-	CSVRAGPYEQYF	TGCAGCGTTAGGGCAGGGCCCTACGAGCAGTACTTC
14	TRBJ1-1	TRBV6-1	-	-	CASIVRALNTEAFF	TGTGCCAGCATAGTCAGGGCCCTCAACACTGAAGCTTTCTTT
13	TRBJ2-1	TRBV6-5	TRBD2	-	CASQASGRNEQFF	TGTGCCAGCCAGGCTAGCGGGAGAAATGAGCAGTTCTTC
13	TRBJ1-1	TRBV7-9	-	once	CASSFVEDTEAFF	TGTGCCAGCAGCTTCGTGGAGGACACTGAAGCTTTCTTT
13	TRBJ2-7	TRBV11-2	-	-	CASSSDRAGEQYF	TGTGCCAGCAGCTCAGACAGGGCGGGAGAGCAGTACTTC
14	TRBJ2-2	TRBV7-2	-	-	CASSKNRDTGELFF	TGTGCCAGCAGCAAAAACAGGGATACCGGGGAGCTGTTTTTT
14	TRBJ2-7	TRBV18	-	-	CASSPGTATYEQYF	TGTGCCAGCTCACCTGGGACTGCAACCTACGAGCAGTACTTC
14	TRBJ2-7	TRBV9	TRBD1	-	CASSVEGTGAEQYF	TGTGCCAGCAGCGTAGAAGGGACAGGCGCCGAGCAGTACTTC
14	TRBJ2-1	TRBV11-1	TRBD2	-	CASGRGTRANEQFF	TGTGCCAGCGGTCGGGGGACTAGGGCTAATGAGCAGTTCTTC